This T cell receptor beta chain was profiled in a study of Ad26.COV2.S vaccination and SARS-CoV-2 variants. Clones were sequenced by immunoSEQ multiplex PCR, and TCRdb holds only the in-frame ones, with some missing. The sample records about 400,000 clones, about 89% being singletons. Described treatment: some 20 received Ad26.COV2.S at low or high dose, single or two shots; roughly five received placebo; per-sample allocation not given. On day 63 after the first injection, vaccine and placebo recipients gave samples. Study-wide results and limits: Responses of T cells in total may have been underestimated by the TCR breadth and depth analyses.

About this clone itself: Its antigen is as yet unknown.

The specimen was peripheral blood, collected in a trial of Ad26.COV2.S vaccine versus placebo. The source is a person between 18 and 65 years old who received the Ad26.COV2.S COVID-19 vaccine or a placebo.

CDR3 sequence (DNA): TGTGCCAGCAGCTTGTGGGCGGACCATAGCAATCAGCCCCAGCATTTT. It codes for CASSLWADHSNQPQHF. This chain joins TRBV5-6 and TRBJ1-5; D uncertain. V lost 1 base and J 0 bases, leaving 11 bases between the germline ends. Germline values: CDR1 SGHDT, CDR2 YYEEEE. This CDR3 has 16 amino acids.